This TCR beta chain was retrieved from a study of OX40 agonist ivuxolimab in advanced cancers. Study context: Each dose-escalation patient presented with hepatocellular carcinoma, melanoma, renal cell or head and neck cancer. Of the participants, more than 35% had some prior anti-PD-1, anti-PD-L1 or anti-CTLA-4 therapy, which was allowed.

Looked up from germline, CDR1 is MNHNS and CDR2 is SASEGT. CDR3 size: 13 residues. V lost 1 base, J lost 6 bases, and 10 bases lay in between. The repertoire was sequenced with immunoSEQ multiplex PCR; TCRdb's copy has only in-frame clones and lacks some. Counted here are 45,000 to 65,000 clones, approximately 84% occurring once; the ten biggest clones make up more than 10%. Patients with autoimmune history or systemic immunosuppression were excluded. This clone was seen once. The J gene is TRBJ2-7, the V gene TRBV6-1, with no clear D. The TCR sequence derives from an adult with an advanced solid tumor such as melanoma, head and neck, liver or kidney cancer. The sample in question was CD4+ or CD8+ T cells sorted from blood, obtained in a trial of the OX40 agonist ivuxolimab. DNA for the CDR3: TGTGCCAGCAGTGAAGGGTCATGGGCCGAGCAGTACTTC. Translation: CASSEGSWAEQYF.